These 27 T cell receptor beta chains came from one sample sequenced in a study of blood T cells in healthy people across ages. The authors ran a second PCR of roughly 6 to 12 cycles using a sample-barcoded 5' primer and a J-beta primer mix. MiXCR was run by TCRdb on the 5' RACE reads, yielding one entry per CDR3 protein. This table holds under 1,100,000 distinct CDR3 sequences, 20% to 25% found once. These records were also assigned to another study, of T cells of mothers and their children.

Sequenced material: blood. Receptor source: a girl aged 2-10 years in good health.

In DNA form, the CDR3 reads TGCGCCAGCAGCCAAGAGCCGGGGTTTGAGGGGGAGCAGTACTTC. As protein: CASSQEPGFEGEQYF. The J gene is TRBJ2-7, the V gene TRBV4-1; D is tentatively TRBD1 or TRBD2 (5 bases each). V lost 0 bases to trimming and J lost 7 bases, with 16 bases between them. The germline gives CDR1 MGHRA, CDR2 YSYEKL. The CDR3 has 15 residues.

The chain has TRBV7-6 and TRBJ1-2, with 7 positions matching TRBD1. The CDR3 covers 16 residues. J lost 4 bases, V lost 3 bases, and 11 bases had no gene match. Germline lookup yields CDR1 SGHVS and CDR2 FNYEAQ. The chain's CDR3 is CASSLREGAGGYGYTF. The CDR3, as DNA: TGTGCCAGCAGCTTGCGAGAGGGGGCTGGAGGCTATGGCTACACCTTC. Full variable domain (rest looked up from reference TRBV7-6 and TRBJ1-2): GAGVSQSPRYKVTKRGQDVALRCDPISGHVSLYWYRQALGQGPEFLTYFNYEAQQDKSGLPNDRFSAERPEGSISTLTIQRTEQRDSAMYRCASSLREGAGGYGYTFGSGTRLTVV.

The V and J genes are TRBV12-3 or TRBV12-4 and TRBJ2-5; D is possibly TRBD1 or TRBD2 (5 bases each). The germline V and J ends were trimmed by 6 bases and 4 bases, with 18 bases remaining between them. The CDR3 covers 15 residues. The CDR3 DNA is TGTGCCAGCAGATCCCCGGGGCCTGGCCCAGAGACCCAGTACTTC. Amino acid sequence: CASRSPGPGPETQYF.

This clonotype has a handful of counts. The chain uses TRBV10-3 and TRBJ1-2; 10 bases fit TRBD1. This CDR3 comprises 16 residues. V dropped 6 bases and J dropped 4; count of bases not matched to a gene: 11. From germline, CDR1 is ENHRY and CDR2 SYGVKD. This CDR3 is CAISAHGTGDFYGYTF. The CDR3 DNA reads TGTGCCATCAGCGCACACGGGACAGGGGACTTCTATGGCTACACCTTC.

The chain is built from TRBV11-1 and TRBJ2-7; D is ambiguous. The CDR3 runs to 13 residues. The V gene's germline CDR1 is SGHAT and CDR2 FQDESV (reference sequence). V lost 0 bases and J 5 bases, leaving 8 bases between the germline ends. This CDR3 is CASSLAPLHEQYF. The DNA of the CDR3 is TGTGCCAGCAGCTTAGCACCCCTCCACGAGCAGTACTTC.

This clonotype occurred once. This chain links TRBV12-5 with TRBJ1-2; D unclear. The CDR3 has 12 amino acids. V shed 6 bases and J shed 11 bases, with 16 bases lying between them. CDR1 and CDR2 (germline): LGHNT, FRNRAP. DNA of the CDR3: TGTGCTAGTGGCCCGACCATCCCGGGGTACACCTTC. This translates into CASGPTIPGYTF.

The V call is TRBV28, the J call TRBJ2-7; 7 bases align to TRBD1. This CDR3 spans 14 amino acids. The J segment lost 3 bases and the V segment lost 4 bases, leaving 6 bases of the junction unmatched. CDR1 and CDR2 (germline): MDHEN, SYDVKM. The CDR3, as DNA: TGTGCCAGCAGTTCCCCGGACAGGAGCTACGAGCAGTACTTC. Protein sequence: CASSSPDRSYEQYF.

For this clonotype: The junction shows a germline mismatch at one end, possibly a read error. This chain links TRBV4-1 with TRBJ2-7; 8 bases fit TRBD2. The length of the CDR3 is 14 residues. The germline V gene has CDR1 MGHRA and CDR2 YSYEKL. This chain's CDR3 is CASSRTPLAGLVSF. DNA of the CDR3: TGCGCCAGCAGCCGCACCCCGTTAGCGGGACTAGTTTCTTTC.

The chain has TRBV28 and TRBJ1-4; a weak D match, TRBD1 (6 bases). Germline CDR1 is MDHEN and CDR2 is SYDVKM. V gave up 3 bases and J gave up 11 bases, with 16 bases separating them. This CDR3 is built from 14 residues. Here the CDR3 reads CASSFATGWKKLFF. The CDR3 DNA sequence: TGTGCCAGCAGTTTTGCTACAGGGTGGAAGAAACTGTTTTTT.

The CDR3: CASYSRTGSYEQYF. The CDR3, as DNA: TGTGCCAGCTACTCTAGGACAGGTTCCTACGAGCAGTACTTC. This chain connects TRBV6-5 to TRBJ2-5; the match to TRBD1 covers 7 bases. The better agreement between TRBJ2-7 and the DNA end casts doubt on the J call. The V gene's germline CDR1 is MNHEY and CDR2 SVGAGI. This CDR3 has 14 residues.

V is TRBV6-1 and J is TRBJ2-5; tentative D call: TRBD2 (5 bases). The germline V and J ends were trimmed by 1 base and 11 bases, with 17 bases remaining between them. The germline gives CDR1 MNHNS, CDR2 SASEGT. The CDR3 has 14 amino acids. The CDR3 spells CASSEVGPLGEQYF. As DNA, the CDR3 is TGTGCCAGCAGTGAAGTTGGGCCGCTTGGGGAGCAGTACTTC.

The V call is TRBV12-3 or TRBV12-4, the J call TRBJ1-5; D ambiguous. The V end lost 7 bases, the J end lost 3 bases, and 13 bases lay between the germline ends. This CDR3 contains 14 residues. CDR3 in amino acids: CASKEGGANQPQHF. CDR3 nucleotides: TGTGCCAGCAAAGAGGGAGGCGCCAATCAGCCCCAGCATTTT.

The rearrangement uses TRBV12-3 or TRBV12-4 and TRBJ1-2, with D possibly matching TRBD1 (6 bases). The CDR3 contains 14 residues. V was trimmed by 3 bases and J by 8 bases, leaving 16 bases between them. The CDR3 reads CASSFRPRGKGYTF. For the CDR3, the DNA is TGTGCCAGCAGTTTTCGCCCGAGGGGGAAAGGCTACACCTTC.

This clonotype appeared a few times. This rearrangement joins TRBV28 to TRBJ2-7; 11 bases fit TRBD2. CDR3 length: 15 residues. V lost 6 bases and J lost 1; bases outside the gene matches: 5. The germline CDR1 and CDR2 sequences are MDHEN and SYDVKM. The CDR3 here is CASRRGLAVSYEQYF. For the CDR3, the DNA is TGTGCCAGCAGGAGGGGACTAGCGGTATCCTACGAGCAGTACTTC.

This clonotype occurred a few times. The chain links TRBV5-8 to TRBJ2-3; perhaps D is TRBD1 or TRBD2 (5 bases each). Germline CDR1 is SGHTS and CDR2 is YDEGEE. V lost 4 bases and J 4 bases, leaving 13 bases between the germline ends. The CDR3 loop spans 14 amino acids. The CDR3 loop is CASSVPGSADTQYF. For the CDR3, the DNA is TGTGCCAGCAGCGTTCCAGGGAGCGCAGATACGCAGTATTTT.

This chain connects TRBV7-9 to TRBJ2-5; 8 positions agree with TRBD2. Germline-derived CDR1 and CDR2 are SEHNR and FQNEAQ (reference sequence). The length of the CDR3 is 17 residues. The junction had 13 bases not matched to a gene; V was cut back by 4 bases and J by 3 bases. CDR3 sequence: CASSSTLWRSGKETQYF. The CDR3 region has the DNA TGTGCCAGCAGCTCCACCCTTTGGCGTAGCGGGAAAGAGACCCAGTACTTC.

The CDR3 loop is CASSFQPDEQFF. CDR3 DNA sequence: TGCGCCAGCAGCTTCCAACCAGATGAGCAGTTCTTC. The rearrangement links TRBV5-1 to TRBJ2-1, with D unclear. Trimming pared 2 bases from V and 8 bases from J, leaving 8 bases between. The CDR3 has 12 amino acids. The germline gives CDR1 SGHRS, CDR2 YFSETQ.

The genes are TRBV28 and TRBJ1-1, with 8 bases lining up with TRBD1. Germline CDR1 reads MDHEN; CDR2 reads SYDVKM. V lost 2 bases, J lost 10 bases, and 9 bases stayed unmatched. The CDR3 has 14 amino acids. For the CDR3, the DNA is TGTGCCAGCAGTTTAACCTACAGGGGGGTTGGAGCTTTCTTT. Protein sequence: CASSLTYRGVGAFF.

V is TRBV6-2 or TRBV6-3 and J is TRBJ2-3, with D possibly being TRBD1 or TRBD2 (5 bases each). The CDR3 extends over 15 amino acids. V was trimmed by 8 bases and J by 2 bases, leaving 17 bases between them. Germline CDR1 is MNHEY and CDR2 is SVGEGT. The CDR3 sequence: CASRGTGKDTDTQYF. DNA for the CDR3: TGTGCCAGCCGTGGGACGGGAAAGGACACAGATACGCAGTATTTT.

The chain employs TRBV12-5 and TRBJ1-5; no clear D. The CDR3 has 12 amino acids. The V gene's germline CDR1 is LGHNT and CDR2 FRNRAP. The V end lost 2 bases, the J end lost 7 bases, and 6 bases lay between the germline ends. The CDR3: CASGLNSQPQHF. CDR3 in DNA: TGTGCTAGTGGTTTGAATTCGCAGCCCCAGCATTTT.

The J gene is TRBJ2-7, the V gene TRBV3-1; 7 bases are a match to TRBD2. The DNA end is more similar to TRBJ2-5, so the J call may be wrong. This CDR3 contains 14 residues. Germline loops: CDR1 LGHDT, CDR2 YNNKEL (reference sequence). CDR3 sequence (DNA): TGTGCCAGCAGCCAGGGAGCGGGAACAAAGACCCAGTACTTC. This translates into CASSQGAGTKTQYF.

This chain links TRBV29-1 with TRBJ2-3; the D call may be TRBD1 or TRBD2 (5 bases each). This CDR3 has 15 residues. The V gene lost 7 bases and the J gene lost 6 bases, with 23 bases spanning the gap. Per the germline V gene, CDR1 is SQVTM and CDR2 is ANQGSEA. DNA for the CDR3: TGCAGCGGACTAACCTGGGACGGCCGGCCCGATACGCAGTATTTT. This encodes CSGLTWDGRPDTQYF.

This clonotype appeared a few times. V gene TRBV29-1 combines with J gene TRBJ2-7, with TRBD2 matching over 9 bases. CDR3 size: 17 residues. Germline CDR1 is SQVTM and CDR2 is ANQGSEA. The V and J ends lost 6 bases and 0 bases, in that order; junction bases with no gene match: 15. CDR3 sequence: CSVDGVAGVASSYEQYF. The CDR3, as DNA: TGCAGCGTGGATGGAGTAGCGGGAGTAGCTAGCTCCTACGAGCAGTACTTC.

CDR3 amino acids: CASSLLPLSYEQYF. The CDR3, as DNA: TGTGCCAGCAGCTTACTACCGCTCTCCTACGAGCAGTACTTC. J is TRBJ2-1 and V is TRBV7-2; D is undetermined. The J call may not be correct, given that the DNA end is closer to TRBJ2-7. Germline CDR1 is SGHTA and CDR2 is FQGNSA. The CDR3 contains 14 residues.

The gene calls are TRBV28 and TRBJ1-1; D ambiguous. This CDR3 region has 14 residues. Trimming took off 5 bases at V and 2 bases at J, with 12 bases between the two ends. Looked up from germline, CDR1 is MDHEN and CDR2 is SYDVKM. The CDR3 is CASSPDRRNTEAFF. The DNA for the CDR3 is TGTGCCAGCAGTCCCGATCGGAGAAACACTGAAGCTTTCTTT.

V usage is TRBV29-1 and J usage is TRBJ2-6; no definite D call. The CDR3 loop spans 15 amino acids. Trimming removed 1 base from V and 0 bases from J, with 7 bases in between. Germline values: CDR1 SQVTM, CDR2 ANQGSEA. CDR3 sequence (DNA): TGCAGCGTTGAAGGTCAGGACTCTGGGGCCAACGTCCTGACTTTC. Its translation is CSVEGQDSGANVLTF.

The chain recombines TRBV4-3 with TRBJ2-5, with TRBD1 as a possible D gene (6 bases). Trimming left V 0 bases short and J 4 bases short, with 15 bases between. The CDR3 has 16 residues. The germline gives CDR1 LGHNA, CDR2 YSLEER. As DNA, the CDR3 is TGCGCCAGCAGCCAAGATGGCCAGGGGTTCGGAGAGACCCAGTACTTC. Protein product: CASSQDGQGFGETQYF.